This T cell receptor (beta chain) was identified in a study of cytomegalovirus exposure and HLA in healthy donors. Note on this clone: Its antigen is unidentified.

PCR involved 60 Vbeta and 13 Jbeta primers. Data came from immunoSEQ multiplex PCR; TCRdb stores just in-frame clones and leaves some out. Among 150,000 or so clones, 75% to 90% were seen once, and the ten largest hold around 6.5%. General study results and limits: A later analysis linked a missense variant in DCLRE1C to the trimming of TCR beta V and J genes. Most CMV-associated TCR beta chains were later found to appear HLA-restricted.

Per germline, CDR1 SGHDT and CDR2 YYEEEE. This CDR3 spans 16 amino acids. The junction had 8 bases not matched to a gene; V was cut back by 3 bases and J by 4 bases. This chain uses TRBV5-6 with TRBJ2-1, with TRBD2 matching over 9 bases. The source is a male donor in good health and CMV-seropositive. Sequencing was carried out using PBMCs. This chain's CDR3 is CASSWVAGAGYNEQFF. As DNA, the CDR3 is TGTGCCAGCAGCTGGGTAGCGGGAGCGGGTTACAATGAGCAGTTCTTC.